A selection of T cell receptor beta chains follows, all from one sample in a study of human T cells and chemical hapten exposure. A single record per CDR3 protein comes from TCRdb applying MiXCR to the RACE reads. This sample has 110,000 to 150,000 distinct CDR3 sequences, with about 11% found just once. This specimen consisted of whole blood, obtained in connection with sensitization to the hapten diphenylcyclopropenone (DPC). Every receptor here comes from a woman in her fifties or sixties with alopecia areata. Some clones in this sample may be carry-over from other donors' samples. Each CDR3 is given with its conserved first and last residue. Fields, in order: V gene, CDR3 protein.

V gene: TRBV12-3/TRBV12-4; CDR3 protein: CASRGPVVARNTGELFF
V gene: TRBV20-1; CDR3 protein: CSARPVTDYNEQFF
V gene: TRBV7-8; CDR3 protein: CASSLVGGKLFF
V gene: TRBV6-4; CDR3 protein: CASSDSNIDEQFF
V gene: TRBV6-2/TRBV6-3; CDR3 protein: CAGTPRGAGNTGELFF
V gene: TRBV5-1; CDR3 protein: CASSAGLAGYNEQFF
V gene: TRBV20-1; CDR3 protein: CSARRDSKSGNTIYF
V gene: TRBV29-1; CDR3 protein: CSVEEWSEQYF
V gene: TRBV7-2; CDR3 protein: CASSLLASSYNEQFF
V gene: TRBV10-3; CDR3 protein: CAISPTENQPQHF
V gene: TRBV20-1; CDR3 protein: CSAYDDGVNTEAFF
V gene: TRBV7-2; CDR3 protein: CASSPGIVNEQFF
V gene: TRBV12-3/TRBV12-4; CDR3 protein: CASSSNPILSEKLFF
V gene: TRBV7-3; CDR3 protein: CASSLTPSGSGHYF
V gene: TRBV30; CDR3 protein: CAWSTDRVSEQYF
V gene: TRBV2; CDR3 protein: CASSEAGGWTDTQCF
V gene: TRBV4-1; CDR3 protein: CASSPTGFSYEQYF
V gene: TRBV27; CDR3 protein: CASSLGQQGSGYTF
V gene: TRBV2; CDR3 protein: CASKPLGGVAGGTDTQYF
V gene: TRBV28; CDR3 protein: CASVLWGRGRGSYTF
V gene: TRBV11-3; CDR3 protein: CASSYTGQGANEQFF
V gene: TRBV24-1; CDR3 protein: CAQRTDTQYF
V gene: TRBV2; CDR3 protein: CASSEGSPLPYEQYF
V gene: TRBV29-1; CDR3 protein: CSVSISGTETGELFF
V gene: TRBV6-5; CDR3 protein: CASSYPGRGSYEQYF
V gene: TRBV19; CDR3 protein: CASSIREGNQPQHF
V gene: TRBV20-1; CDR3 protein: CSARSSRRWTGELFF
V gene: TRBV12-3/TRBV12-4; CDR3 protein: CATLLSGGRELFF
V gene: TRBV9; CDR3 protein: CASSAQGAEDTQYF
V gene: TRBV20-1; CDR3 protein: CSAVGERAETQYF
V gene: TRBV6-8; CDR3 protein: CASSYPPHGSSYNEQFF
V gene: TRBV11-2; CDR3 protein: CASSSRVGGNIQYF
V gene: TRBV12-3/TRBV12-4; CDR3 protein: CASRKTGGYSNNEQFF
V gene: TRBV10-3; CDR3 protein: CAIMRASGTSTGELFF
V gene: TRBV28; CDR3 protein: CASNAGVPSYEQYF
V gene: TRBV4-1; CDR3 protein: CASSRLGGASANYEQYF
V gene: TRBV20-1; CDR3 protein: CSARDPRDFSTEAFF
V gene: TRBV9; CDR3 protein: CASSVVGPEAFF
V gene: TRBV5-7; CDR3 protein: CASSLVGPGANTGELFF
V gene: TRBV18; CDR3 protein: CATFEGGGRSTAQYF
V gene: TRBV7-9; CDR3 protein: CASSFTGRTDTQYF
V gene: TRBV30; CDR3 protein: CAWNTGFNQPQHF
V gene: TRBV5-4; CDR3 protein: CASSSPGLEAYNEQFF
V gene: TRBV9; CDR3 protein: CASSVRTQRMFF
V gene: TRBV29-1; CDR3 protein: CSAADSSHEQYF
V gene: TRBV7-2; CDR3 protein: CASSLDRAAGEQYF
V gene: TRBV23-1; CDR3 protein: CASSEPPPPAGSYEQYF
V gene: TRBV20-1; CDR3 protein: CSVQSSGSYEQYF
V gene: TRBV5-1; CDR3 protein: CASSLSGRNNEQFF
V gene: TRBV27; CDR3 protein: CASSLTVTRERGYTF
V gene: TRBV4-2; CDR3 protein: CASSQGEAGLGGIKTQYF
V gene: TRBV12-3/TRBV12-4; CDR3 protein: CASSSHRGLGTDTQYF